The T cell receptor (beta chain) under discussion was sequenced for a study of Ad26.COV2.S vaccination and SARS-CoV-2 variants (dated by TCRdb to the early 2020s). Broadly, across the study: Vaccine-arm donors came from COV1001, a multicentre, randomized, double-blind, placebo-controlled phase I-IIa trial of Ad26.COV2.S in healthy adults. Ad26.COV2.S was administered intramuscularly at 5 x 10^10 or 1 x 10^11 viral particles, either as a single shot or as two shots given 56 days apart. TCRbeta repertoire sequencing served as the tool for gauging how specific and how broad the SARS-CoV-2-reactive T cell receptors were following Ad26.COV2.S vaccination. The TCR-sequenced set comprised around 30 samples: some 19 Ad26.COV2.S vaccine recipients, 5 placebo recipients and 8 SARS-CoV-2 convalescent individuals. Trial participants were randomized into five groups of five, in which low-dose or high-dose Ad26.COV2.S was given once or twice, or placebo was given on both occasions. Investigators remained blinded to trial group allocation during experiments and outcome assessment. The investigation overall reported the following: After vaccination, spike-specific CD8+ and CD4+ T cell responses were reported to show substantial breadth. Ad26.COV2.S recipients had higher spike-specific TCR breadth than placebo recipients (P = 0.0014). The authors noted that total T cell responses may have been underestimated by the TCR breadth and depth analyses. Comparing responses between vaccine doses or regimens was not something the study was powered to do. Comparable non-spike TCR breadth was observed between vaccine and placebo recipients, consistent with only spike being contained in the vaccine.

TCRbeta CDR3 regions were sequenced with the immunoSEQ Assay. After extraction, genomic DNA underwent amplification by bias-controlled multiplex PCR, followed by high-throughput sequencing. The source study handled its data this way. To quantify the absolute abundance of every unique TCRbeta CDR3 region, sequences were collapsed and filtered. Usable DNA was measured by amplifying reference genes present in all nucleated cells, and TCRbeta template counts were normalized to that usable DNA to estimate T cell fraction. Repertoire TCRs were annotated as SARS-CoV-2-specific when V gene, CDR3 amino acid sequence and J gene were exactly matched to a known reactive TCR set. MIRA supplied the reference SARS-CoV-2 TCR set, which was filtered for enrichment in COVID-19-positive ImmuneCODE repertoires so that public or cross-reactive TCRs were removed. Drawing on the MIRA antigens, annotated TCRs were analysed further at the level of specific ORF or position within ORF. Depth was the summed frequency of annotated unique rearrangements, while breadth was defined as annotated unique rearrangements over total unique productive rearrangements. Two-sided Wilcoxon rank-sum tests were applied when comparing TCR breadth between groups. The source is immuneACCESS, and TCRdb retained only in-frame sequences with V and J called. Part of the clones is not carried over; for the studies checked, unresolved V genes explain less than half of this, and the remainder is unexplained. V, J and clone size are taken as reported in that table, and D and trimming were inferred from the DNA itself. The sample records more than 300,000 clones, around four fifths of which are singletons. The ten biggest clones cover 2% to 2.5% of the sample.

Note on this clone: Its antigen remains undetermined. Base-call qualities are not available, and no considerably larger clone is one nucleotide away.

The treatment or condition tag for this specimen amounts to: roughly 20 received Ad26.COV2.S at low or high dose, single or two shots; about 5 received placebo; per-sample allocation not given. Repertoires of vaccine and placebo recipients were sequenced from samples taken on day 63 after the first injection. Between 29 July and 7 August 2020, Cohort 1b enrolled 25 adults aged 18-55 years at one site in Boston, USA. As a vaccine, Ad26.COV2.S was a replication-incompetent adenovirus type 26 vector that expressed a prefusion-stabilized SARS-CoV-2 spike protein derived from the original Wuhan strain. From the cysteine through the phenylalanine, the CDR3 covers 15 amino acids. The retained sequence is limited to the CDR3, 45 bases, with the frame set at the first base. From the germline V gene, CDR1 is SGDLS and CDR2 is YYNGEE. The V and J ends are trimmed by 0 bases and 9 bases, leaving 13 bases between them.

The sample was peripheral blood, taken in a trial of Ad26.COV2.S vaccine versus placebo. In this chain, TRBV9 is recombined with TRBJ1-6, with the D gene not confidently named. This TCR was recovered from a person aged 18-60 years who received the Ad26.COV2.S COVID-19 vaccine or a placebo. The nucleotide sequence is TGTGCCAGCAGCGTAGATTGGGGTGGGAGTTCACCCCTCCACTTT. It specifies CASSVDWGGSSPLHF.